The 8 T cell receptor beta chains below all came from one sample that was sequenced in a study of blood T cell repertoires in COVID-19. Libraries were prepared by immunoSEQ multiplex PCR; TCRdb keeps only in-frame clonotypes and omits some of them. The table includes 430,000 or so clones, 70% to 90% detected once. The specimen was PBMCs or T cells enriched from blood (not recorded which). These receptors came from a woman aged 40 to 50 who had recovered from COVID-19.

This rearrangement joins TRBV7-8 to TRBJ2-1, with a weak D call TRBD2 (7 bases). The germline V and J ends were trimmed by 6 bases and 5 bases, with 26 bases remaining between them. The CDR3 has 18 amino acids. Germline V lookup: CDR1 SGHVS, CDR2 FQNEAQ. The CDR3, as DNA: TGTGCCAGCAGTTATTACAAAGGTCCGGGGGGCATGAACAATGAGCAGTTCTTC. This codes for CASSYYKGPGGMNNEQFF.

V is TRBV5-4 and J is TRBJ1-4; a possible D gene is TRBD1 (5 bases). Trimming left V 2 bases short and J 6 bases short, with 8 bases between. CDR1 SGHNT and CDR2 YYREEE come from the germline V gene (reference sequence). This CDR3 has 13 amino acids. CDR3 DNA: TGTGCCAGCAGCTTAACAGGCGATGAAAAACTGTTTTTT. Protein sequence: CASSLTGDEKLFF.

The chain combines TRBV5-1 with TRBJ2-3; no firm D call. Per the germline V gene, CDR1 is SGHRS and CDR2 is YFSETQ. CDR3 length: 15 amino acids. Trimming stripped 7 bases from V and 6 bases from J, with 21 bases between. CDR3 nucleotide sequence: TGCGCCAGCCTACCCTCAAGTGGCCCGCGGGATACGCAGTATTTT. It encodes CASLPSSGPRDTQYF. Filled out from reference TRBV5-1 and TRBJ2-3, the complete variable domain reads KAGVTQTPRYLIKTRGQQVTLSCSPISGHRSVSWYQQTPGQGLQFLFEYFSETQRNKGNFPGRFSGRQFSNSRSEMNVSTLELGDSALYLCASLPSSGPRDTQYFGPGTRLTVL.

The chain joins TRBV4-1 to TRBJ1-5, with a possible D match to TRBD1 (5 bases). The CDR3 contains 14 residues. Germline V gene data show CDR1 as MGHRA and CDR2 as YSYEKL. The V end was cut by 4 bases, the J end by 1 base, with 8 bases between. As DNA, the CDR3 is TGCGCCAGCAGCCCCTACAGGAGCAATCAGCCCCAGCATTTT. It translates to CASSPYRSNQPQHF.

In this sample, this clone turned up once. This chain connects TRBV6-2 or TRBV6-3 to TRBJ2-5; 7 positions match TRBD2. This CDR3 contains 14 residues. Germline V gene data show CDR1 as MNHEY and CDR2 as SVGEGT. J lost 1 base, V lost 7 bases, and 6 bases had no gene match. The CDR3: CASTPWGGQETQYF. CDR3 coding DNA: TGTGCCAGCACCCCTTGGGGGGGCCAAGAGACCCAGTACTTC.

CDR3 nucleotide sequence: TGCAGCGCTGCTGGACTAGCGGAGACGATCACAGATACGCAGTATTTT. Protein: CSAAGLAETITDTQYF. The rearrangement joins TRBV29-1 to TRBJ2-3; 10 bases fit TRBD2. V lost 7 bases to trimming and J lost 2 bases; unmatched junction nucleotides: 12. This CDR3 contains 16 residues. Germline V gives CDR1 SQVTM, CDR2 ANQGSEA.

The chain combines TRBV9 with TRBJ2-1, with 9 bases aligning to TRBD2. Germline lookup yields CDR1 SGDLS and CDR2 YYNGEE. V shed 0 bases and J 5 bases; nucleotides not matched to a gene: 3. The CDR3 is 15 residues long. CDR3 loop: CASSVVSSGNNEQFF. The CDR3 DNA reads TGTGCCAGCAGCGTAGTTTCTAGCGGGAACAATGAGCAGTTCTTC.

The J gene is TRBJ2-6, the V gene TRBV4-3; no firm D call. Looked up from germline, CDR1 is LGHNA and CDR2 is YSLEER. Trimming left V 3 bases short and J 0 bases short, with 9 bases between. The CDR3 totals 16 residues. The CDR3 protein is CASSQSAASGANVLTF. The CDR3 DNA reads TGCGCCAGCAGCCAGTCGGCGGCCTCTGGGGCCAACGTCCTGACTTTC.